The text below deals with one TCR beta chain. The sample originates from a study of cytomegalovirus exposure and HLA in healthy donors. The PCR ran on 60 Vbeta and 13 Jbeta primers. The data were produced by immunoSEQ multiplex PCR, yet TCRdb's version contains in-frame clones alone and is incomplete. The data contain roughly 79,000 clones, about 70% of them singletons. This CDR3 spans 13 amino acids. V was trimmed by 6 bases and J by 2 bases, leaving 14 bases between them. From germline, CDR1 is SQVTM and CDR2 ANQGSEA. The genes are TRBV29-1 and TRBJ2-7; D might be TRBD2 (6 bases). Sequenced: PBMCs. This clonotype was obtained from a woman aged 45-59 years in good health and CMV-seropositive. In nucleotides, the CDR3 is TGCAGCGTGGAGGGAAGGGGAGCCTACGAGCAGTACTTC. It is translated as CSVEGRGAYEQYF.